The 31 T cell receptor beta chains listed next were all sequenced from one sample in a study of T cells in Graves' hyperthyroidism and ophthalmopathy. RNA transcripts yielded amplified TCR beta CDR3 regions. HTBI primers were used for first-round RT-PCR of the TCR CDR3. TCRdb called the multiplex PCR reads again in MiXCR, with one record for every CDR3 protein. Altogether hundreds of thousands of distinct CDR3 sequences are present, 15% to 19% being singletons, with the ten largest covering 7.5% to 9%. Sequenced sample: blood. The receptors derive from a woman younger than 35 with Graves' hyperthyroidism.

The chain employs TRBV9 and TRBJ1-3; D is unclear. Germline V gene lookup returns CDR1 SGDLS and CDR2 YYNGEE. Trimming stripped 4 bases from V and 4 bases from J, with 9 bases between. The CDR3 runs to 13 residues. This CDR3 reads CASSPPQGNTIYF. The DNA for the CDR3 is TGTGCCAGCAGCCCCCCACAGGGAAACACCATATATTTT.

At least ten counts were recorded for this clonotype. J is TRBJ2-2 and V is TRBV2, with TRBD2 as a possible D gene (6 bases). This CDR3 region has 15 residues. Germline CDR1 and CDR2: SNHLY and FYNNEI. Trimming removed 3 bases from V and 4 bases from J, with 12 bases in between. The CDR3 region is CASSEEGRGTGELFF. The CDR3 region has the DNA TGTGCCAGCAGTGAGGAGGGACGTGGCACCGGGGAGCTGTTTTTT.

This clonotype was found many times. This chain connects TRBV6-6 to TRBJ2-7; no reliable D call. V lost 2 bases and J 2 bases, leaving 10 bases between the germline ends. Germline assignment: CDR1 MNHNY and CDR2 SVGAGI (reference sequence). The CDR3 extends over 14 amino acids. DNA for the CDR3: TGTGCCAGCAGTTACCTGAGGTCCCCCTACGAGCAGTACTTC. This sequence encodes CASSYLRSPYEQYF.

This clonotype was seen repeatedly, ten times or more. This chain uses TRBV30 with TRBJ1-1; 10 nucleotides align to TRBD1. Germline V CDR1 and CDR2: GTSNPN, SVGIG (reference sequence). The CDR3 has 12 residues. Trimming took 5 bases from V and 7 from J; bases not matched to a gene: 4. The CDR3 nucleotides are TGTGCCTGGGGACAGGGGGGATTTGAAGCTTTCTTT. As protein: CAWGQGGFEAFF.

Many counts were recorded for this clonotype. J is TRBJ1-1 and V is TRBV15; D gene ambiguous. With 0 bases removed from V and 4 bases from J, the gap between germline ends came to 12 bases. Germline V lookup: CDR1 LNHNV, CDR2 YYDKDF (reference sequence). This CDR3 contains 15 residues. CDR3 coding DNA: TGTGCCACCAGCAGAGAACCGGGAATCCGCACTGAAGCTTTCTTT. Its translation: CATSREPGIRTEAFF.

V and J are TRBV11-3 and TRBJ2-4; no definite D call. This CDR3 is built from 14 residues. Germline values: CDR1 SGHNT, CDR2 YENEEA. V gave up 3 bases and J gave up 0 bases, with 6 bases separating them. The CDR3 DNA reads as TGTGCCAGCAGCTTTTCACTAGCCAAAAACATTCAGTACTTC. This translates into CASSFSLAKNIQYF.

In its sample, this clonotype was seen many times. The V and J genes are TRBV3-1 and TRBJ2-1; 9 bases map to TRBD1. This CDR3 is built from 15 residues. The germline V gene encodes CDR1 LGHDT and CDR2 YNNKEL (reference sequence). V dropped 1 base and J dropped 7; count of bases not matched to a gene: 5. In DNA form, the CDR3 reads TGTGCCAGCAGCCAAGTGACAGGGGGAGGAAATGAGCAGTTCTTC. Protein sequence: CASSQVTGGGNEQFF.

This clonotype was picked up many times. For the CDR3, the DNA is TGCGCCAGCAGCTGGGGACTAGCGGGGGGGAATGAGCAGTTCTTC. Residues: CASSWGLAGGNEQFF. The rearrangement uses TRBV5-1 and TRBJ2-1; 16 nucleotides agree with TRBD2. Per the germline V gene, CDR1 is SGHRS and CDR2 is YFSETQ. V was pared by 3 bases and J by 7 bases, with 1 base of the junction left unmatched. The CDR3 runs 15 residues.

This clonotype was detected only a few times. This chain uses TRBV29-1 with TRBJ1-4; the D gene is possibly TRBD1 (6 bases). V was clipped by 6 bases and J by 5 bases, with 19 bases between them. This CDR3 comprises 15 residues. Germline CDR1 SQVTM, CDR2 ANQGSEA. The CDR3 DNA reads TGCAGCGTCTCATTGGAGGGGGGCATGAATGAAAAACTGTTTTTT. Protein: CSVSLEGGMNEKLFF.

In its sample, this clonotype was seen many times. A read error may account for a junction end that differs from germline. The rearrangement links TRBV6-1 to TRBJ2-7; possibly TRBD1 for D (5 bases). The CDR3 runs to 16 residues. Germline V gene data show CDR1 as MNHNS and CDR2 as SASEGT. CDR3: CASQGPSRDSRYGQYF. CDR3 DNA sequence: TGTGCCAGCCAGGGCCCGTCCCGAGACAGCCGATACGGGCAGTACTTC.

CDR3 loop: CASSSPGLAANEQYF. The CDR3, as DNA: TGTGCCAGCAGCTCCCCGGGACTAGCGGCCAACGAGCAGTACTTC. J is TRBJ2-7 and V is TRBV5-4, with 11 bases identical to TRBD2. Trimming removed 3 bases from V and 5 bases from J; junction bases left unmatched: 7. The CDR3 loop spans 15 amino acids. The germline CDR1 and CDR2 sequences are SGHNT and YYREEE (reference sequence).

This clonotype was recorded a few times. The chain has TRBV5-1 and TRBJ2-1; D is uncertain. V lost 3 bases to trimming and J lost 3 bases, with 13 bases between them. This CDR3 comprises 15 residues. CDR1 is SGHRS, CDR2 YFSETQ, per germline. Written as DNA, the CDR3 is TGCGCCAGCAGCTCCTCAGCAGGCCTCTACAATGAGCAGTTCTTC. Protein product: CASSSSAGLYNEQFF. The full variable domain, in which reference TRBV5-1 and TRBJ2-1 provide the parts outside the CDR3, is KAGVTQTPRYLIKTRGQQVTLSCSPISGHRSVSWYQQTPGQGLQFLFEYFSETQRNKGNFPGRFSGRQFSNSRSEMNVSTLELGDSALYLCASSSSAGLYNEQFFGPGTRLTVL.

The rearrangement uses TRBV6-5 and TRBJ2-7, with 10 bases matching TRBD1. Germline loops: CDR1 MNHEY, CDR2 SVGAGI. V gave up 0 bases and J gave up 0 bases; unmatched junction bases: 2. The CDR3 is 16 amino acids. The CDR3 nucleotides are TGTGCCAGCAGTTACTCGAGGGACAGGGGCTCCTACGAGCAGTACTTC. It encodes CASSYSRDRGSYEQYF.

This clonotype appeared many times. The chain combines TRBV11-2 with TRBJ2-2; perhaps TRBD1 as D (5 bases). Trimming took off 5 bases at V and 8 bases at J, with 15 bases between the two ends. The CDR3 is made up of 14 amino acids. Germline V gives CDR1 SGHAT, CDR2 FQNNGV. The CDR3 region is CASSPSTASGELFF. The DNA for the CDR3 is TGTGCCAGCAGCCCCTCGACAGCCTCAGGGGAGCTGTTTTTT.

This clonotype occurred many times. The chain has TRBV7-6 and TRBJ2-7, with D perhaps matching TRBD2 (6 bases). V shed 5 bases and J shed 5 bases, with 22 bases lying between them. CDR1 is SGHVS and CDR2 is FNYEAQ in the germline V gene. The CDR3 has 16 amino acids. CDR3 sequence: CASSPKIAVTVNEQYF. CDR3 DNA sequence: TGTGCCAGCAGCCCTAAGATAGCGGTGACAGTCAACGAGCAGTACTTC.

The sample holds a few counts of this clonotype. This rearrangement joins TRBV12-3 or TRBV12-4 to TRBJ2-2; 8 bases fit TRBD2. V was clipped by 5 bases and J by 1 base; unmatched bases: 6. CDR3 length equals 16 residues. In DNA form, the CDR3 reads TGTGCCAGCAGTAACCGGGGGGGCCAGAACACCGGGGAGCTGTTTTTT. Its translation: CASSNRGGQNTGELFF.

At least ten counts were recorded for this clonotype. The chain recombines TRBV24-1 with TRBJ2-3; no reliable D call. This CDR3 region has 16 residues. Between the trimmed V and J ends, which lost 3 bases and 1 base, there was a span of 13 bases. CDR1 and CDR2 (germline): KGHDR, SFDVKD. In DNA, the CDR3 is TGTGCCACCAGTGATCCGAAGGGTTACGGCACAGATACGCAGTATTTT. Translating gives CATSDPKGYGTDTQYF.

This clonotype was observed at least ten times. The chain recombines TRBV2 with TRBJ2-1; a possible D gene is TRBD1 (5 bases). Germline V CDR1 and CDR2: SNHLY, FYNNEI. V lost 7 bases and J 2 bases, leaving 15 bases between the germline ends. CDR3 size: 15 residues. DNA for the CDR3: TGTGCCAGCAAGGGGTTCAGGGATACCTACAATGAGCAGTTCTTC. Protein sequence: CASKGFRDTYNEQFF.

This clonotype was seen just once. One base away lies a much larger clone, so this may be a sequencing read error. This sequence joins TRBV20-1 and TRBJ2-1, with 7 bases fitting TRBD2. Germline CDR1 reads DFQATT; CDR2 reads SNEGSKA (reference sequence). The CDR3 is made up of 14 amino acids. Trimming cost V 6 bases and J 8 bases; bases outside gene matches: 13. The CDR3 sequence is CSATDPRGGDEQFF. CDR3 DNA: TGCAGTGCCACAGATCCGCGGGGAGGGGATGAGCAGTTCTTC.

This clonotype was picked up many times. V usage is TRBV15 and J usage is TRBJ2-7, with no clear D. The germline gives CDR1 LNHNV, CDR2 YYDKDF (reference sequence). This CDR3 spans 13 amino acids. Trimming took 1 base from V and 3 from J, leaving 7 bases between them. CDR3 sequence (DNA): TGTGCCACCAGCAGAGCTGGGGTCTACGAGCAGTACTTC. This codes for CATSRAGVYEQYF.

The rearrangement links TRBV10-3 to TRBJ2-5; 9 nucleotides agree with TRBD1. Germline V gene lookup returns CDR1 ENHRY and CDR2 SYGVKD. V shed 3 bases and J 1 base; nucleotides not matched to a gene: 3. The CDR3 has 15 amino acids. In DNA, the CDR3 is TGTGCCATCAGTGAACAGGACAGGGGCCAAGAGACCCAGTACTTC. This sequence encodes CAISEQDRGQETQYF.

This clonotype was seen ten or more times. The chain combines TRBV11-3 with TRBJ2-5, with a tentative D call TRBD1 (6 bases). V dropped 3 bases and J dropped 5 bases, with 16 bases sitting between them. CDR1 SGHNT and CDR2 YENEEA come from the germline V gene. The CDR3 covers 15 residues. The CDR3 loop reads CASSLGDKGAETQYF. CDR3 nucleotide sequence: TGTGCCAGCAGCTTGGGGGACAAAGGGGCGGAGACCCAGTACTTC.

In its sample, this clonotype was seen many times. This sequence joins TRBV3-1 and TRBJ1-6; D uncertain. The CDR3 contains 15 residues. Looked up from germline, CDR1 is LGHDT and CDR2 is YNNKEL (reference sequence). V gave up 1 base and J gave up 7 bases, with 11 bases separating them. CDR3 amino acids: CASSQGFRENSPLHF. CDR3 bases: TGTGCCAGCAGCCAAGGCTTCAGAGAAAATTCACCCCTCCACTTT.

This clonotype was recorded many times. CDR3 sequence reads: CASNLGGTEAFF. The CDR3 DNA follows: TGTGCCAGCAACCTAGGGGGCACTGAAGCTTTCTTT. The chain carries TRBV7-9 and TRBJ1-1, with D perhaps matching TRBD1 (6 bases). This CDR3 is built from 12 residues. Germline lookup yields CDR1 SEHNR and CDR2 FQNEAQ (reference sequence). The V gene lost 7 bases and the J gene lost 4 bases, with 10 bases spanning the gap.

The table lists this clonotype with many counts. The V and J genes are TRBV2 and TRBJ2-5; D is possibly TRBD2 (7 bases). This CDR3 region has 13 residues. Germline CDR1 reads SNHLY; CDR2 reads FYNNEI. V was pared by 6 bases and J by 4 bases, with 12 bases between. CDR3 amino acids: CASRLGGGETQYF. CDR3 nucleotides: TGTGCCAGCAGATTGGGAGGGGGAGAGACCCAGTACTTC.

This clonotype was picked up many times. This sequence joins TRBV9 and TRBJ2-3; D gene unclear. This CDR3 contains 15 residues. Germline V CDR1 and CDR2: SGDLS, YYNGEE. V lost 4 bases and J lost 2, with 14 bases in between. The CDR3 here is CASSMTGFDTDTQYF. In DNA, the CDR3 is TGTGCCAGCAGCATGACTGGGTTTGACACAGATACGCAGTATTTT.

In its sample, this clonotype was seen many times. CDR3 bases: TGTGCCAGCAGCTTAGGGGCAGAAAACATTCAGTACTTC. This gives the protein CASSLGAENIQYF. The gene calls are TRBV7-9 and TRBJ2-4, with D unclear. V was cut by 1 base and J by 5 bases, with 6 bases left in between. Germline CDR1 is SEHNR and CDR2 is FQNEAQ (reference sequence). The CDR3 spans 13 residues. The full variable domain, with the rest looked up from reference TRBV7-9 and TRBJ2-4, is DTGVSQNPRHKITKRGQNVTFRCDPISEHNRLYWYRQTLGQGPEFLTYFQNEAQLEKSRLLSDRFSAERPKGSFSTLEIQRTEQGDSAMYLCASSLGAENIQYFGAGTRLSVL.

The CDR3 here is CASSESSLAGGTIYF. The CDR3 DNA reads as TGTGCCAGCAGTGAATCGTCACTAGCGGGGGGCACCATATATTTT. This chain connects TRBV2 to TRBJ1-3, with D perhaps matching TRBD1 (5 bases). CDR3 length: 15 amino acids. V lost 2 bases and J lost 9, with 17 bases in between. Germline assignment: CDR1 SNHLY and CDR2 FYNNEI.

Only a few counts were recorded for this clonotype. This sequence joins TRBV5-1 and TRBJ1-4; D is possibly TRBD1 (5 bases). Germline CDR1 reads SGHRS; CDR2 reads YFSETQ. The CDR3 runs 14 residues. V was cut by 8 bases and J by 2 bases, with 13 bases left in between. The CDR3, as DNA: TGCGCCAGTCTCAGGGAGGCGACTAATGAAAAACTGTTTTTT. Protein product: CASLREATNEKLFF.

In its sample, this clonotype was seen a few times. The gene calls are TRBV9 and TRBJ1-2; D gene ambiguous. Germline-derived CDR1 and CDR2 are SGDLS and YYNGEE. V lost 3 bases, J lost 4 bases, and 16 bases lay in between. This CDR3 contains 15 residues. The CDR3 coding sequence is TGTGCCAGCAGCGCACCCAAATCCGGGCGCTATGGCTACACCTTC. Protein product: CASSAPKSGRYGYTF.

The chain is built from TRBV6-2 or TRBV6-3 and TRBJ2-3; no firm D call. The V end lost 7 bases, the J end lost 1 base, and 12 bases lay between the germline ends. The germline gives CDR1 MNHEY, CDR2 SVGEGT. This CDR3 is 14 amino acids long. Here the CDR3 reads CASNPSGGTDTQYF. The CDR3 nucleotides are TGTGCCAGCAACCCAAGTGGAGGCACAGATACGCAGTATTTT.